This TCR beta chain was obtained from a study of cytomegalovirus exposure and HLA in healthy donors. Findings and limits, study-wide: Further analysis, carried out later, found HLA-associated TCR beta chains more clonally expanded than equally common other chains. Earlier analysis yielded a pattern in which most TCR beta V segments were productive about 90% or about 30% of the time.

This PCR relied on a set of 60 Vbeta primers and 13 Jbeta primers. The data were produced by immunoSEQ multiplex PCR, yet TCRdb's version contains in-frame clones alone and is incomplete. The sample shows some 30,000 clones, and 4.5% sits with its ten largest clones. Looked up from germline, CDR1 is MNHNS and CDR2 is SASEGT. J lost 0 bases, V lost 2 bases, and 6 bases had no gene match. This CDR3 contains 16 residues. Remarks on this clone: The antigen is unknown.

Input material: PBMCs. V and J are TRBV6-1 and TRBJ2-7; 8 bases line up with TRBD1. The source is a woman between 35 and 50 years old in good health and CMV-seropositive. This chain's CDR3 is CASSEMVTGASYEQYF. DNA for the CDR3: TGTGCCAGCAGTGAAATGGTGACAGGGGCCTCCTACGAGCAGTACTTC.